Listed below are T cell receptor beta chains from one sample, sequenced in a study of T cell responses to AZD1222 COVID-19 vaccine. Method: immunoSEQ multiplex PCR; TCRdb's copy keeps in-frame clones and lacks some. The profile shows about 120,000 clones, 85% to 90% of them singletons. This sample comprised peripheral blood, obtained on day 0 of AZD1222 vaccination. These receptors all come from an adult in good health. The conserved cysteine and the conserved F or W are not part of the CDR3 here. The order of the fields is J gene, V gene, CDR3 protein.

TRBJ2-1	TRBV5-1	ASSPDAISYNEQF
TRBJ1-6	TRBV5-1	ASSGSHAGLASSPLH
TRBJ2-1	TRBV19	ASRRASGINNEQF
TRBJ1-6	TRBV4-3	ASSPEGGAFGSPLH
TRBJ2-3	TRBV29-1	SVESGKIGTDTQY
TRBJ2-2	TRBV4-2	ASSRFGQVNTGELF
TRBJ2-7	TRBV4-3	ASSSGTGVSYEQY
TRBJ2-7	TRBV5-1	ASSLPTSGPSYEQY
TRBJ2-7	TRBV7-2	ASSLLGIFYEQY
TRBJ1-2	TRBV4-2	ASSQEISGSIGYT
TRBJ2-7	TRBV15	ATSPGDRDRGIYEQY
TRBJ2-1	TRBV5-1	ASRDRGGNDEQF
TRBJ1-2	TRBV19	ASSTPGANRYGYT
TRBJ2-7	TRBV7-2	ASTLGTGVYEQY
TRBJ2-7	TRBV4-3	ASSQVGGGPYEQY
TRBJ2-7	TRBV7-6	ASNPDGGKGEQY
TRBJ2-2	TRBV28	AGKPNRVMDTGELF
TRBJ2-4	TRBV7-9	ASSFPDFNIQY
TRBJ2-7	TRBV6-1	ASSDPYEQY
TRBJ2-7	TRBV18	ASSPLKGLRGLYEQY
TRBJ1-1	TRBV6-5	ASSIYPNTEAF
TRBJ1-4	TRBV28	ASNGGDRHGEKLF
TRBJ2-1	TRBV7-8	ASSLMREGRNEQF
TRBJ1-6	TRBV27	ATTTGVDNSPLH
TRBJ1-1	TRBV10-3	AISASRAEAF
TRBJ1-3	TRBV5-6	ASSLQGTGNTIY
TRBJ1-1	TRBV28	ASSFVVRTWTRNAF
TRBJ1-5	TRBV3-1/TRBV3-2	ASSLSQGGNQPQH
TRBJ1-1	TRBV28	ASTVILDTEAF
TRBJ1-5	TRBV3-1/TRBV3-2	ASSDLPGQPQH
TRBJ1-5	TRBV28	ASSGSGRQPQH
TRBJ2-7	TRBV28	ASSLTSAPPYEQY
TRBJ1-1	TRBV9	ASSGGVNTEAF
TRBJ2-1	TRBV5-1	ASSWYGGADNEQF
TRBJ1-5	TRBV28	ASSLREWDRDTSGRNQPQH
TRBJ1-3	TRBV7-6	ASSLIATGTVSGNTIY
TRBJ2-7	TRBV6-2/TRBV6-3	ASSPTGMSYEQY
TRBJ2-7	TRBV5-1	ASGTGPFSGYEQY
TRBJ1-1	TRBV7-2	ASSEVALGTEAF
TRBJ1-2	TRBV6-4	ASSAGSLTEGYGYT
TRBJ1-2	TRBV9	ASSTGTGAKGYT
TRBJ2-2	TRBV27	ASREGTGWATGELF
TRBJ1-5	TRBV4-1	ASSIDNQPQH
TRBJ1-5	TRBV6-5	ASSRIPDQPQH
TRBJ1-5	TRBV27	ASSQGDSVNQPQH
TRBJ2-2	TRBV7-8	ASSLLRGGSGELF
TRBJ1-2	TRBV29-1	SVAGGQNYGYT
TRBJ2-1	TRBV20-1	SVQNEQF
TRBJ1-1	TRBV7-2	ASSAEGYTEAF
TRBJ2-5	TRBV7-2	ASSPPAGTSGIQETQY
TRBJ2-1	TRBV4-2	ASSQRVAGDNEQF
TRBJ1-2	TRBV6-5	ASSKTGGSLYGYT
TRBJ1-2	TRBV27	ATRQPYGYT
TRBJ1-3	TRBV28	ASSLYQGTGNTIY
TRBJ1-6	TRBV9	ASSPSRDRNSPLH
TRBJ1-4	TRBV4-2	ASSQGARTATNEKLF
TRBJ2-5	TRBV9	ASSGPPDGWNEQETQY